Listed below are T cell receptor beta chains from one sample, sequenced in a study of T cell responses to AZD1222 COVID-19 vaccine. The method was immunoSEQ multiplex PCR; TCRdb's version includes in-frame clones alone and lacks a portion of them. This sample has about 210,000 clones, with 80% to 95% found just once. The sequenced sample was peripheral blood, obtained on day 0 of AZD1222 vaccination. All receptors derive from an adult in good health. Each CDR3 is given with its conserved first and last residue. A D gene is named only where the DNA matches it firmly. Clone size is given for some rows only: seen once, a few or many times, or a class if the clone is expanded.

V	J	D	size	DNA	CDR3
TRBV7-6	TRBJ2-2	TRBD2	NA	TGTGCCAGCAGTCCTAGCGGGGGGCCGGACACCGGGGAGCTGTTTTTT	CASSPSGGPDTGELFF
TRBV3-1/TRBV3-2	TRBJ2-7	TRBD1	NA	TGTGCCAGCAGCCAAGCCGGGACAGGGGCTTACGAGCAGTACTTC	CASSQAGTGAYEQYF
TRBV27	TRBJ2-5	NA	NA	TGTGCCAGCAGTTTAACCTTGCAAAACCAAGAGACCCAGTACTTC	CASSLTLQNQETQYF
TRBV4-3	TRBJ2-7	NA	NA	TGCGCCAGCAGCCAAAGCTCGGGGGCCGTCTACGAGCAGTACTTC	CASSQSSGAVYEQYF
TRBV28	TRBJ2-7	TRBD2	NA	TGTGCCAGCAGAACCGAGACTAGCGGAAACTACGAGCAGTACTTC	CASRTETSGNYEQYF
TRBV3-1/TRBV3-2	TRBJ1-3	NA	NA	TGTGCCAGCAGCCAAGAGGGATCTTCTGGAAACACCATATATTTT	CASSQEGSSGNTIYF
TRBV7-8	TRBJ2-7	NA	NA	TGTGCCAGCAGCTTAGGCAGAACCTACGAGCAGTACTTC	CASSLGRTYEQYF
TRBV6-6	TRBJ1-3	NA	NA	TGTGCCAGCAGTCGCCCAGGGTACGAAAACACCATATATTTT	CASSRPGYENTIYF
TRBV7-3	TRBJ2-2	TRBD1	NA	TGTGCCAGCAGCTTAAGAGGGACAGGGGTTAACGGGGAGCTGTTTTTT	CASSLRGTGVNGELFF
TRBV18	TRBJ1-5	NA	NA	TGTGCCAGCTCACAGGGTGAGGGGAATCAGCCCCAGCATTTT	CASSQGEGNQPQHF
TRBV6-5	TRBJ1-6	TRBD1	NA	TGTGCCAGCAGTATACAGGGGGCTAATTCACCCCTCCACTTT	CASSIQGANSPLHF
TRBV4-1	TRBJ2-3	TRBD1	NA	TGCGCCAGCAGCCAAGGAGACAGGGCGTGGGATACGCAGTATTTT	CASSQGDRAWDTQYF
TRBV19	TRBJ1-5	NA	NA	TGTGCCAGTAGTATATCTGGAGGGTCGGGAATGTTTCAGCCCCAGCATTTT	CASSISGGSGMFQPQHF
TRBV4-1	TRBJ1-2	NA	NA	TGCGCCAGCAGCCCCCGTGGGCAGGCACCCTATGGCTACACCTTC	CASSPRGQAPYGYTF
TRBV19	TRBJ2-2	NA	NA	TGTGCCAGTAGTCTCGCCGACGTCCCGACCGGGGAGCTGTTTTTT	CASSLADVPTGELFF
TRBV28	TRBJ1-4	NA	NA	TGTGCCAGCAGTAACGGACTGGATGAAAAACTGTTTTTT	CASSNGLDEKLFF
TRBV7-2	TRBJ1-2	NA	once	TGTGCCAGCAGCTTATCTACACCGCCTGAGAACACCTTC	CASSLSTPPENTF
TRBV6-5	TRBJ2-2	TRBD1	NA	TGTGCCAGCAGTTACCCGACAGGGATCGGGTCCGGGGAGCTGTTTTTT	CASSYPTGIGSGELFF
TRBV6-5	TRBJ1-6	TRBD1	NA	TGTGCCAGCAGCCCCTGGACAGGGGATAATTCACCCCTCCACTTT	CASSPWTGDNSPLHF
TRBV11-2	TRBJ2-3	NA	NA	TGTGCCGGGGGACCGGCTCATAGCACAGATACGCAGTATTTT	CAGGPAHSTDTQYF
TRBV19	TRBJ1-1	NA	NA	TGTGCCAGTAGCATAACAAGCACTGAAGCTTTCTTT	CASSITSTEAFF
TRBV2	TRBJ1-4	NA	once	TGTGCCAGCAGTTGGAGGGAGAGGGATGAAAAACTGTTTTTT	CASSWRERDEKLFF
TRBV12-3/TRBV12-4	TRBJ2-1	NA	NA	TGTGCCAGCCGGCTGGAAGGAGGGGGTGAGCAGTTCTTC	CASRLEGGGEQFF
TRBV5-4	TRBJ2-1	TRBD2	NA	TGTGCCAGCAGCTCGGGGGGGGCTAGCTCCTACAATGAGCAGTTCTTC	CASSSGGASSYNEQFF
TRBV18	TRBJ1-1	NA	NA	TGTGCCAGCTCACCCCCGGGAGGAAACACTGAAGCTTTCTTT	CASSPPGGNTEAFF
TRBV18	TRBJ1-6	TRBD1	NA	TGTGCCAGCTCACCATATGGACAGGGGGCGAGAAATTCACCCCTCCACTTT	CASSPYGQGARNSPLHF
TRBV4-3	TRBJ1-5	NA	few	TGCGCCAGCAGCCGCCTAGCGGGGGATAGCGAGCCCCAGCATTTT	CASSRLAGDSEPQHF
TRBV18	TRBJ2-4	NA	once	TGTGCCAGCTCATCCTTATCCACGGGAGAGGAAACCATTCAGTACTTC	CASSSLSTGEETIQYF
TRBV14	TRBJ1-6	NA	NA	TGTGCCAGCAGCCAGCTTAATTCACCCCTCCACTTT	CASSQLNSPLHF
TRBV18	TRBJ1-5	NA	NA	TGTGCCAGCTCATCCGGGATCAATCAGCCCCAGCATTTT	CASSSGINQPQHF
TRBV6-5	TRBJ2-3	TRBD1	NA	TGTGCCAGCGGGGACAGGGGGCGGGGAGATACGCAGTATTTT	CASGDRGRGDTQYF